These T cell receptor beta chains were read from a single sample in a study of T cell changes during pregnancy in multiple sclerosis. Only in-frame clones appear in the TCRdb table, and some are missing; sequencing was by immunoSEQ multiplex PCR. The profile shows over 50,000 clones, roughly nine tenths of them singletons. Here the sequenced sample was CD4+ T cells from peripheral blood mononuclear cells, taken in the third trimester of pregnancy. The receptors stem from a female donor with multiple sclerosis, enrolled in a pregnancy study. Both conserved end residues are part of each CDR3. D genes are given only for firm matches. Clone size is not always given. Where it is, it says once, few, many or a class for expanded clones.

15	-	TRBD2	TRBV30	TRBJ2-4	CAWSEGTSGGNIQYF	TGTGCCTGGAGTGAGGGGACTAGCGGGGGAAACATTCAGTACTTC
15	-	-	TRBV5-8	TRBJ2-5	CASSLVVPGGETQYF	TGTGCCAGCAGCTTAGTTGTACCCGGAGGGGAGACCCAGTACTTC
14	-	-	TRBV5-4	TRBJ1-5	CASSLGGAGQPQHF	TGTGCCAGCAGCCTCGGGGGGGCTGGTCAGCCCCAGCATTTT
12	-	-	TRBV19	TRBJ2-1	CASSHRGFGQFF	TGTGCCAGTAGCCATAGAGGATTTGGGCAGTTCTTC
14	-	TRBD1	TRBV19	TRBJ1-2	CASKWDSGVGGYTF	TGTGCCAGCAAATGGGACAGTGGGGTAGGAGGCTACACCTTC
13	-	-	TRBV18	TRBJ2-1	CASSPEKETNRLF	TGTGCCAGCTCACCAGAAAAGGAGACGAACAGGCTCTTC
15	-	TRBD2	TRBV6-1	TRBJ2-7	CASSAEWTSYHEQYF	TGTGCCAGCAGTGCCGAGTGGACTAGCTACCACGAGCAGTACTTC
13	once	-	TRBV30	TRBJ1-1	CAWLRGQNTEAFF	TGTGCCTGGCTCAGGGGTCAGAACACTGAAGCTTTCTTT
16	-	TRBD1	TRBV19	TRBJ2-3	CASSHRTGGRRDTQYF	TGTGCCAGTAGTCACAGGACAGGGGGCCGGAGAGATACGCAGTATTTT
18	-	TRBD1	TRBV18	TRBJ2-7	CASSPHTLTGGPPYEQYF	TGTGCCAGCTCACCCCATACTCTGACAGGGGGTCCCCCCTACGAGCAGTACTTC
14	-	TRBD1	TRBV29-1	TRBJ1-2	CSAGGATGANGYTF	TGCAGCGCCGGGGGGGCCACAGGGGCTAATGGCTACACCTTC
13	-	TRBD1	TRBV25-1	TRBJ1-2	CATGTVGDYGYTF	TGTGCCACAGGGACAGTTGGGGACTATGGCTACACCTTC
12	-	-	TRBV2	TRBJ2-7	CASSEGGDEQYF	TGTGCCAGCAGTGAGGGGGGTGACGAGCAGTACTTC
13	few	-	TRBV7-7	TRBJ1-1	CASSETQGSEAFF	TGTGCCAGCAGCGAAACCCAGGGATCTGAAGCTTTCTTT
18	-	TRBD2	TRBV7-2	TRBJ2-3	CASSYGTSGRRIGDTQYF	TGTGCCAGCAGCTACGGGACTAGCGGGAGAAGAATTGGAGATACGCAGTATTTT
13	-	TRBD2	TRBV19	TRBJ2-3	CASSRAGTDTQYF	TGTGCCAGTAGTCGAGCGGGGACAGATACGCAGTATTTT
14	-	-	TRBV7-9	TRBJ1-1	CASNPPGKETEAFF	TGTGCCAGCAACCCCCCCGGTAAAGAGACTGAAGCTTTCTTT
10	-	-	TRBV20-1	TRBJ2-7	CSATQNKQYF	TGCAGTGCTACTCAGAACAAGCAGTACTTC
14	-	-	TRBV7-2	TRBJ1-1	CASSLTPGNTEAFF	TGTGCCAGCAGCTTAACCCCAGGGAACACTGAAGCTTTCTTT
14	-	-	TRBV19	TRBJ2-7	CASSIGRGGGEQYF	TGTGCCAGTAGTATTGGCAGGGGTGGCGGCGAGCAGTACTTC
17	-	-	TRBV12-5	TRBJ1-2	CASGSGGWGSANYGYTF	TGTGCTAGTGGTTCAGGAGGGTGGGGTTCGGCTAACTATGGCTACACCTTC
19	once	TRBD1	TRBV5-7	TRBJ2-7	CASNGRGQAQRSSSYEQYF	TGTGCCAGCAACGGAAGGGGACAGGCCCAAAGGTCCTCCTCCTACGAGCAGTACTTC
14	-	-	TRBV7-9	TRBJ1-6	CASSPTGKGSPLHF	TGTGCCAGCAGCCCGACAGGAAAGGGATCACCCCTCCACTTT
15	-	-	TRBV18	TRBJ1-5	CASSLEQGGNQPQHF	TGTGCCAGCTCTCTCGAACAGGGTGGCAATCAGCCCCAGCATTTT
18	-	TRBD1	TRBV7-9	TRBJ2-4	CASSLRSQGMGAKNIQYF	TGTGCCAGCAGCTTAAGGTCACAGGGGATGGGGGCCAAAAACATTCAGTACTTC
11	once	-	TRBV30	TRBJ2-7	CAWGGGGEQYF	TGTGCCTGGGGAGGGGGGGGCGAGCAGTACTTC
17	-	TRBD2	TRBV27	TRBJ2-3	CASSSPRTSGRRDTQYF	TGTGCCAGCAGTTCCCCCCGGACTAGCGGGAGGAGAGATACGCAGTATTTT